This T cell receptor beta chain was identified in a study of shared T cell receptors in the human thymus (dated by TCRdb to the early 2020s). Some background on the complete study: The study investigated the way shared, self-reactive T-cell receptor alpha chains are produced in the human thymus.

As regards this clone: The target of this receptor is not known. Nothing much larger sits one base from this clone, and base qualities are not available.

After removal of 2 bases from V and 5 bases from J, the junction retains 8 bases not matched to a gene. The germline V gene (reference sequence) supplies CDR1 MNHEY and CDR2 SMNVEV. The CDR3 runs 15 amino acids, cysteine and phenylalanine included. The entry retains the CDR3 DNA only, 45 bases that are in frame from base 1. The receptor library was made with the immunoSEQ multiplex PCR assay. TCRdb retrieved this table from immuneACCESS and kept in-frame rearrangements only. Not all clones are present; in checked studies, unresolved V genes account for under half, and no reason is known for the remainder. Recorded for this sample are about 380,000 clones; about 95% of them occurred a single time. Roughly 0.021% of the sample is held by the ten biggest clonotypes.

The TCR originated in a human donor. The rearranged chain carries TRBV27 and TRBJ2-5, with 7 bases aligning to TRBD1. The source material was thymocytes. The DNA is TGTGCCAGCAGTTTAGACAGGGCCGTGAGTGAGACCCAGTACTTC. It translates to CASSLDRAVSETQYF.